This is a list of T cell receptor beta chains from one sample in a study of blood T cell repertoires in COVID-19. Sequencing used immunoSEQ multiplex PCR; TCRdb keeps in-frame clones, though not all of them. The sample has about 120,000 clones, 85% seen once. Sequencing input: peripheral blood. All receptors derive from an elderly man with active or convalescent COVID-19. The conserved cysteine and the conserved F or W are not part of the CDR3 here.

v_call	j_call	cdr3_aa
TRBV14	TRBJ2-1	ASSHLAGLSYNEQF
TRBV30	TRBJ1-6	AWSVFRQGAGNSPLH
TRBV4-2	TRBJ2-7	ASSQGIGQGSYEQY
TRBV5-1	TRBJ2-3	ASSLTSGGTDTQY
TRBV3-1/TRBV3-2	TRBJ1-3	ASSQVESLSRISGNTIY
TRBV18	TRBJ2-1	ASSRQQSYNEQF
TRBV29-1	TRBJ1-1	SVYPSGGSASNTEAF
TRBV7-2	TRBJ1-2	ASSLVEVYGYT
TRBV9	TRBJ1-2	ASNLNRGGYT
TRBV7-9	TRBJ1-6	ASSPGQGYSPLH
TRBV7-2	TRBJ2-2	ASSLSPQGLTGELF
TRBV27	TRBJ1-2	ASSSPDRSLYGYT
TRBV11-3	TRBJ2-2	ASSSPRGTGELF
TRBV5-1	TRBJ1-1	ASEGQGGTEAF
TRBV7-7	TRBJ2-1	ASSLTSGGHGEQF
TRBV27	TRBJ2-7	ASSFVGGGEY
TRBV4-2	TRBJ1-1	ASSQESATEAF
TRBV24-1	TRBJ2-1	ATSDFGRDYNEQF
TRBV5-1	TRBJ2-7	ASSLGDRISYEQY
TRBV18	TRBJ1-5	ASSPLGTGVNQPQH
TRBV7-3	TRBJ2-5	ASSQTGWGETQY
TRBV5-4	TRBJ2-1	ASSPSASSYNEQF
TRBV18	TRBJ1-2	ASSPGTGGFYGYT
TRBV6-1	TRBJ1-1	ASSAQGGQGRVNTEAF
TRBV6-4	TRBJ2-2	ASSDPHGDRGTGELF
TRBV5-1	TRBJ1-2	ASSETGTGNNGYT
TRBV6-5	TRBJ2-1	ASSYSIGSSYNEQF
TRBV5-1	TRBJ2-3	ASSLALGQGTDTQY
TRBV4-1	TRBJ2-5	ASSQDGQGLGETQY
TRBV7-8	TRBJ1-2	ASSLLGQGGYT
TRBV11-2	TRBJ1-2	ASSLDRGTGGYT